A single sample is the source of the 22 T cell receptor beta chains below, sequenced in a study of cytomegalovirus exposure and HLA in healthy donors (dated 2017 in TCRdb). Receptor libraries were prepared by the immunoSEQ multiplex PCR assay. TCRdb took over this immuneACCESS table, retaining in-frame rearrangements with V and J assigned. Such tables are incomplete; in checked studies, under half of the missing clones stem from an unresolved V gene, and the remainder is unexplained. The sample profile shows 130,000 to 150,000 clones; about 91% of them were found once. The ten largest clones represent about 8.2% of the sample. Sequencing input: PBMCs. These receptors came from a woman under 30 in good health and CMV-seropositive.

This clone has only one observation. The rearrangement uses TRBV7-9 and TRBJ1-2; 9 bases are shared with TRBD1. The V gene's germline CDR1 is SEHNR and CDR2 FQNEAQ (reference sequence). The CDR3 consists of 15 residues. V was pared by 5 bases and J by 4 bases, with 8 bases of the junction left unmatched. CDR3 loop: CASSRKGQGAYGYTF. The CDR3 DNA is TGTGCCAGCAGCAGAAAGGGACAGGGAGCCTATGGCTACACCTTC.

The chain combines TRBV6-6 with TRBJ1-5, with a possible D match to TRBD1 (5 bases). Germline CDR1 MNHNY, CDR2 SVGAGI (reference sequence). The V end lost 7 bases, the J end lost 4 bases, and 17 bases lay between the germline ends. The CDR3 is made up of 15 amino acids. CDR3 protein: CASILGGDGNQPQHF. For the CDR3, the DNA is TGTGCCAGCATCTTAGGAGGGGACGGGAATCAGCCCCAGCATTTT.

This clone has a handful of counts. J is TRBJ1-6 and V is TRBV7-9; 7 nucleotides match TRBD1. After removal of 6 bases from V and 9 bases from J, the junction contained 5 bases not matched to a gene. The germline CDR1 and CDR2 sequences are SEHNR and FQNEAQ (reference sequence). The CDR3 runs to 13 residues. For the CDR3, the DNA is TGTGCCAGCAGAAGTGACAGGGTTTCACCCCTCCACTTT. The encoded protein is CASRSDRVSPLHF.

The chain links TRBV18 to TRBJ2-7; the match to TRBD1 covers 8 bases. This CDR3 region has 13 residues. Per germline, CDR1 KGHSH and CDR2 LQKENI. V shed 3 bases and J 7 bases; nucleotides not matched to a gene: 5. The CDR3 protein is CASSPQGAGEQYF. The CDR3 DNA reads TGTGCCAGCTCACCTCAGGGGGCGGGGGAGCAGTACTTC.

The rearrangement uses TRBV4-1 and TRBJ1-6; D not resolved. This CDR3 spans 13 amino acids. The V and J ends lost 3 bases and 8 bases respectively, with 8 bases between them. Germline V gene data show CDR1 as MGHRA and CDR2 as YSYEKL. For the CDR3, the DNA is TGCGCCAGCAGCCAGGCCCAGGATTCACCCCTCCACTTT. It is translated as CASSQAQDSPLHF.

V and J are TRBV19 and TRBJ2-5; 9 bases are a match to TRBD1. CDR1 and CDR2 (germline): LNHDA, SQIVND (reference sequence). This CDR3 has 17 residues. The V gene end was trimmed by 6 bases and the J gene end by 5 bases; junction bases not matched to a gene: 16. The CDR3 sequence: CASSPGQGGTWRETQYF. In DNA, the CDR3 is TGTGCCAGTAGCCCGGGACAGGGAGGAACCTGGAGGGAGACCCAGTACTTC.

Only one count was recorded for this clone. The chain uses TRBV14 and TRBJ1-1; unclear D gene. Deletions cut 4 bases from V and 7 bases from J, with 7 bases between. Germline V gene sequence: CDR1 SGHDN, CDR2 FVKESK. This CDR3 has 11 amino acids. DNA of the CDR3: TGTGCCAGCAGCCGGGCCTATGAAGCTTTCTTT. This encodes CASSRAYEAFF.

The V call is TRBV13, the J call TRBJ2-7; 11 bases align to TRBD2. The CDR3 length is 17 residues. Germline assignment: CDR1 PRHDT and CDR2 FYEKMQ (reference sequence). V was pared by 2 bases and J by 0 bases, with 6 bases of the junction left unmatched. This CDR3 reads CASSLWTSGCTSYEQYF. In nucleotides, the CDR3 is TGTGCCAGCAGCTTATGGACTAGCGGGTGCACCTCCTACGAGCAGTACTTC.

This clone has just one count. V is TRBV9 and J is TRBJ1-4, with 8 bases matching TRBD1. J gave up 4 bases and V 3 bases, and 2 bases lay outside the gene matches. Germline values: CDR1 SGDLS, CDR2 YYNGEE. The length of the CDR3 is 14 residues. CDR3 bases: TGTGCCAGCAGCGCAGGGGGCATTAATGAAAAACTGTTTTTT. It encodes CASSAGGINEKLFF.

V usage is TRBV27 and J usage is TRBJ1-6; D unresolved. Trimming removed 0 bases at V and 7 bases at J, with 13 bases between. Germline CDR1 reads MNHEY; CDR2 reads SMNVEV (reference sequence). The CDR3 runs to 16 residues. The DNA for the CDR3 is TGTGCCAGCAGTTTATCGCCTGCTCGGTTCAATTCACCCCTCCACTTT. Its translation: CASSLSPARFNSPLHF.

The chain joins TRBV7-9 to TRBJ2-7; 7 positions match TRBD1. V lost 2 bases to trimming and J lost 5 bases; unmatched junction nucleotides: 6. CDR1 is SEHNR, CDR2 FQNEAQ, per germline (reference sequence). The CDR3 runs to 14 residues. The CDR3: CASSLSVTGNEQYF. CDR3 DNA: TGTGCCAGCAGCTTATCCGTGACAGGGAACGAGCAGTACTTC.

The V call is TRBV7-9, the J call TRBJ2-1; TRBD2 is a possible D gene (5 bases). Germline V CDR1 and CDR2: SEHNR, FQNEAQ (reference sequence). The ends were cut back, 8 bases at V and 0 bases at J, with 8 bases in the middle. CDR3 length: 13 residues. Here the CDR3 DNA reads TGTGCCAGCGAGGGTAGCTCCTACAATGAGCAGTTCTTC. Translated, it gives CASEGSSYNEQFF.

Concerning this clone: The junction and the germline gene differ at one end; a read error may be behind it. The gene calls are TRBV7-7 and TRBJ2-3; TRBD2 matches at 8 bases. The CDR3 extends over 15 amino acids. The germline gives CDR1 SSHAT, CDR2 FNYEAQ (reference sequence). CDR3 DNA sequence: TGTGCTAGCAGCCCTGGGAGGCGGGGGGTAGATACGCAGTATTTT. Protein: CASSPGRRGVDTQYF.

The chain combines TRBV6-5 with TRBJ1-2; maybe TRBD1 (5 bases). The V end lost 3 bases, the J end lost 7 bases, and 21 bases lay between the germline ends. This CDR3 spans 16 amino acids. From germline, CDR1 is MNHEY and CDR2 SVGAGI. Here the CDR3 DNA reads TGTGCCAGCAGTTATGGGCCAGGGTATACGGAAAGTGGCTACACCTTC. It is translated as CASSYGPGYTESGYTF.

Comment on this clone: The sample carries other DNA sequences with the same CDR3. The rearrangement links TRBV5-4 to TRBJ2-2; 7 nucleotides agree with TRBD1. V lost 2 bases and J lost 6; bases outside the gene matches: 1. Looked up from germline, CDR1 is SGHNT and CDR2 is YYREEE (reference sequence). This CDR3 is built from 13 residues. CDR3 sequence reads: CASSFQGAGELFF. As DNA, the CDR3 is TGTGCCAGCAGCTTTCAGGGGGCCGGGGAGCTGTTTTTT.

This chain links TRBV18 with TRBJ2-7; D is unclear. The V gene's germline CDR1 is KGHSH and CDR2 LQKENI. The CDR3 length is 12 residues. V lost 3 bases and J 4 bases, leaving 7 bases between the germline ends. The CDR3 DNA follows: TGTGCCAGCTCACCCGGTTCTTACGAGCAGTACTTC. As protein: CASSPGSYEQYF.

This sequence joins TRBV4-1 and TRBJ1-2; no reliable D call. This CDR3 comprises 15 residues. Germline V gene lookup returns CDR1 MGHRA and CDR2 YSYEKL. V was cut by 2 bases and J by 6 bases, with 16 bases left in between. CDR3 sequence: CASSQPMGRSNGYTF. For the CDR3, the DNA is TGCGCCAGCAGCCAACCTATGGGGAGGAGCAATGGCTACACCTTC.

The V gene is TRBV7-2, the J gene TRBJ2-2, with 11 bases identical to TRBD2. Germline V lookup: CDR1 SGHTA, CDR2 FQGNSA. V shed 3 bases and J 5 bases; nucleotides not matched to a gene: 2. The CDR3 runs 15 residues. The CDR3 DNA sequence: TGTGCCAGCAGCTTGACTAGCGGGGAAACCGGGGAGCTGTTTTTT. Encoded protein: CASSLTSGETGELFF.

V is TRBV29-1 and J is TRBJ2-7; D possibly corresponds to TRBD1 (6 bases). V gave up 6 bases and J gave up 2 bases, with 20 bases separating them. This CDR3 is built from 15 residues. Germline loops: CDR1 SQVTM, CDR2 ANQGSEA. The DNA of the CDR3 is TGCAGCGTCGTGATCGGGGCAGGGGCTCCCTACGAGCAGTACTTC. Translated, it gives CSVVIGAGAPYEQYF.

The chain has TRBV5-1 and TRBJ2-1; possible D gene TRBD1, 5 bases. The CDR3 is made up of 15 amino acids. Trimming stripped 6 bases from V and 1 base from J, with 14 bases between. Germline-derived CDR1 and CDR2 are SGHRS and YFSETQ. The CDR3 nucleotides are TGCGCCAGCACCTCACAGGTGAATTCCTACAATGAGCAGTTCTTC. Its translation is CASTSQVNSYNEQFF.

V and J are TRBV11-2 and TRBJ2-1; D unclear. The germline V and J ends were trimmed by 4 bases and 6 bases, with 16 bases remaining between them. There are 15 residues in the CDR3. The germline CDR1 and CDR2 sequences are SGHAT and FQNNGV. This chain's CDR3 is CASSSPTLRPNEQFF. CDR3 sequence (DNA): TGTGCCAGCAGCTCCCCTACTCTGAGGCCCAATGAGCAGTTCTTC.

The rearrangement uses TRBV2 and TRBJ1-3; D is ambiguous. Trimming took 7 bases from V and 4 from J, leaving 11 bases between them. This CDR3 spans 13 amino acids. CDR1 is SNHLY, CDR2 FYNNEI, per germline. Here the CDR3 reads CASTEVAGNTIYF. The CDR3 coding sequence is TGTGCCAGCACCGAAGTAGCGGGAAACACCATATATTTT.